This is a list of T cell receptor beta chains from one sample in a study of cytomegalovirus exposure and HLA in healthy donors. Generated by immunoSEQ multiplex PCR, the TCRdb table keeps only in-frame clones and is missing some. The sample consists of about 98,000 clones, about 81% of them appearing once. The sequencing input was PBMCs. The receptors here all came from a man aged 40-55 years in good health and CMV-seronegative. Each CDR3 is given with its conserved first and last residue. D genes are given only for firm matches. The size entry is marked missing in some rows and otherwise reads once, few, many or a size class.

v_gene	abundance	d_gene	j_gene	CDR3nt	CDR3aa
TRBV13	.	.	TRBJ2-7	TGTGCCAGCAGCTTGAGCACCTCCTACGAGCAGTACTTC	CASSLSTSYEQYF
TRBV5-6	.	TRBD1	TRBJ2-2	TGTGCCAGCAGCTTGGGGACCGGGACAGGGCCCGGGGAGCTGTTTTTT	CASSLGTGTGPGELFF
TRBV6-1	few	TRBD1	TRBJ2-5	TGTGCCAGCAGTGAAAGGGACAGGGGAATGGAGACCCAGTACTTC	CASSERDRGMETQYF
TRBV2	.	TRBD2	TRBJ2-3	TGTGCCTATAGGGGTAGCGGGGCCTCCACAGATACGCAGTATTTT	CAYRGSGASTDTQYF
TRBV6-4	.	.	TRBJ2-1	TGTGCCAGCAGCGCCTCAGTATCAAGCTCCTACAATGAGCAGTTCTTC	CASSASVSSSYNEQFF
TRBV9	.	TRBD1	TRBJ1-1	TGTGCCAGCAGCGACCCCGGGACAGGGTGGACTGAAGCTTTCTTT	CASSDPGTGWTEAFF
TRBV9	.	.	TRBJ1-2	TGTGCCAGCAGCGCATCGACAGGCTCCTTCTATGGCTACACCTTC	CASSASTGSFYGYTF
TRBV6-1	.	TRBD2	TRBJ2-3	TGTGCCAGCAGTGAATCCAGCGGGGGTGCGGCAGATACGCAGTATTTT	CASSESSGGAADTQYF
TRBV6-1	.	.	TRBJ1-2	TGTGCCAGCAGTGAAGCGGTCACTTTCTCCCGCGGCTATGGCTACACCTTC	CASSEAVTFSRGYGYTF
TRBV13	.	.	TRBJ1-5	TGTGCCAGCAGCTTAAGGGGCCAGCCCCAGCATTTT	CASSLRGQPQHF
TRBV5-5	once	.	TRBJ1-5	TGTGCCAGCAGTCCTGGGGCCTCTTCCAGCAATCAGCCCCAGCATTTT	CASSPGASSSNQPQHF
TRBV15	.	.	TRBJ1-2	TGTGCCACCAGCAGAGTTCAGGATTCTAACTATGGCTACACCTTC	CATSRVQDSNYGYTF
TRBV19	.	TRBD2	TRBJ2-3	TGTGCCAGTAGTAGCCCAGCGGGGGCTAGCACAGATACGCAGTATTTT	CASSSPAGASTDTQYF
TRBV6-1	.	.	TRBJ2-1	TGTGCCAGCAGTTCTCGGGGGAGCTCCTACAATGAGCAGTTCTTC	CASSSRGSSYNEQFF
TRBV27	.	.	TRBJ1-1	TGTGCCAGCTATCCCCTCCAGGGTTTAACTGAAGCTTTCTTT	CASYPLQGLTEAFF
TRBV5-6	once	TRBD1	TRBJ1-2	TGTGCCAGCAGCAGCGACAGGGCCGTAGGCTACACCTTC	CASSSDRAVGYTF
TRBV28	.	.	TRBJ2-2	TGTGCCAGCAGGGGCCGTACGGGAAGGTCCACCGGGGAGCTGTTTTTT	CASRGRTGRSTGELFF
TRBV5-6	.	TRBD1	TRBJ1-4	TGTGCCAGCAGCTTGGTGACAGGGCCTGTAGAAAAACTGTTTTTT	CASSLVTGPVEKLFF
TRBV6-5	few	.	TRBJ1-5	TGTGCCAGCAGCACCTCACAGGGCCATCAGCCCCAGCATTTT	CASSTSQGHQPQHF
TRBV27	.	TRBD2	TRBJ2-3	TGTGCCAGCAGTTTATATTATGGTGGGGGGGTCACAGATACGCAGTATTTT	CASSLYYGGGVTDTQYF
TRBV7-8	few	TRBD2	TRBJ2-1	TGTGCCAGCAGCGACGGACTAGTCTCCTACAATGAGCAGTTCTTC	CASSDGLVSYNEQFF
TRBV6-5	.	.	TRBJ2-7	TGTGCCAGCAGCAAACAACCTTACGAGCAGTACTTC	CASSKQPYEQYF
TRBV27	.	.	TRBJ1-1	TGTGCCAGCAGTTTACGGGAGGGGAACACCGAAGCTTTCTTT	CASSLREGNTEAFF
TRBV15	.	TRBD1	TRBJ2-1	TGTGCCACCGCTCCGTCAGGGGGTGCCCCCTACAATGAGCAGTTCTTC	CATAPSGGAPYNEQFF
TRBV7-9	.	TRBD2	TRBJ2-7	TGTGCCAGCACCGCCTGGCGGGAGCCCTACGAGCAGTACTTC	CASTAWREPYEQYF
TRBV7-9	.	.	TRBJ1-6	TGTGCCAGCAGCTTAGGGGGGGGTACAACAGGAGTAGGTTCACCCCTCCACTTT	CASSLGGGTTGVGSPLHF
TRBV7-9	.	TRBD2	TRBJ2-2	TGTGCCAGCAGCTTAGAAGCGGGGGGACACACCGGGGAGCTGTTTTTT	CASSLEAGGHTGELFF
TRBV2	.	.	TRBJ2-1	TGTGCCAGCAGTGAATGGCAGGGTATCTACAATGAGCAGTTCTTC	CASSEWQGIYNEQFF
TRBV18	.	TRBD1	TRBJ1-4	TGTGCCAGCTCACCTTCGGGGACAGATAATGAAAAACTGTTTTTT	CASSPSGTDNEKLFF
TRBV4-1	few	.	TRBJ1-1	TGCGCCAGCAGCCAAGAATTTCCAGGGGTACTGAACACTGAAGCTTTCTTT	CASSQEFPGVLNTEAFF
TRBV7-9	.	TRBD2	TRBJ2-1	TGTGCCAGCACACGACTAGCGAGTTACAATGAGCAGTTCTTC	CASTRLASYNEQFF
TRBV5-4	few	TRBD1	TRBJ2-7	TGTGCCAGCAGCCTGTCAGGGGGCTACGAGCAGTACTTC	CASSLSGGYEQYF
TRBV6-1	.	.	TRBJ1-5	TGTGCCAGCGGTGAAACTGGCAATCAGCCCCAGCATTTT	CASGETGNQPQHF
TRBV7-2	.	.	TRBJ2-1	TGTGCCAGCAGCTTTGTTAGCGGCGGCTACAATGAGCAGTTCTTC	CASSFVSGGYNEQFF
TRBV7-2	.	.	TRBJ1-5	TGTGCCAGCAGCTTAGGGGTACTAGGCAATCAGCCCCAGCATTTT	CASSLGVLGNQPQHF
TRBV6-6	.	TRBD1	TRBJ2-7	TGTGCCAGCAGAGAGGACAGGGGGGAGGACTACGAGCAGTACTTC	CASREDRGEDYEQYF
TRBV27	.	.	TRBJ1-1	TGTGCCAGCAGTTTTGGGCCGTCCAGTGAAGCTTTCTTT	CASSFGPSSEAFF
TRBV5-1	.	TRBD1	TRBJ2-3	TGCGCCAGCAGCCTCTCAGGGGGTACTAGCACAGATACGCAGTATTTT	CASSLSGGTSTDTQYF
TRBV5-1	.	.	TRBJ2-3	TGCGCCAGCAGCTCGCTAGGGGGGGAGACAGATACGCAGTATTTT	CASSSLGGETDTQYF
TRBV5-6	few	TRBD1	TRBJ2-2	TGTGCCAGCCTCCTACAGGGGTCTCCGAACACCGGGGAGCTGTTTTTT	CASLLQGSPNTGELFF
TRBV15	.	.	TRBJ2-6	TGTGCCACCAGCAGAGATCTGAGCTCCGGGGCCAACGTCCTGACTTTC	CATSRDLSSGANVLTF
TRBV4-2	.	.	TRBJ2-1	TGTGCCAGCAGCCAAGATCTTTTAGGAGTCGGGGAGCAGTTCTTC	CASSQDLLGVGEQFF
TRBV1	.	.	TRBJ2-3	TGCACCAGCTTCCCGGGACTAGCGGGCCCCGGGGCCAAAGGGGAAGATACGCAGTATTTT	CTSFPGLAGPGAKGEDTQYF
TRBV5-1	.	.	TRBJ2-2	TGCGCCAGCAGCTGGGACACAGCGAACACCGGGGAGCTGTTTTTT	CASSWDTANTGELFF
TRBV7-9	.	.	TRBJ1-1	TGTGCCAGCAGCTTAGAACAAAGCACTGAAGCTTTCTTT	CASSLEQSTEAFF
TRBV19	few	.	TRBJ1-1	TGTGCCAGTAGTAAGCGTCTGACAGGGAACACTGAAGCTTTCTTT	CASSKRLTGNTEAFF
TRBV5-1	once	.	TRBJ1-1	TGCGCCAGCAGCTCTAATTACAGGACTATGAACACTGAAGCTTTCTTT	CASSSNYRTMNTEAFF
TRBV5-1	few	TRBD1	TRBJ2-7	TGCGCCAGCTCCCTTAGACAGGGTGCCTACGAGCAGTACTTC	CASSLRQGAYEQYF
TRBV5-6	.	.	TRBJ2-4	TGTGCCAGCAGCTTTTCCTACAGGAGTATAACTCAAGCCAAAAACATTCAGTACTTC	CASSFSYRSITQAKNIQYF
TRBV28	.	TRBD1	TRBJ2-7	TGTGCCAGCAGTCAAATGGGACAGGGGTACGAGCAGTACTTC	CASSQMGQGYEQYF
TRBV4-3	.	.	TRBJ2-1	TGCGCCAGCAGCCAAGATCATTCCATGAGTCCCTACAATGAGCAGTTCTTC	CASSQDHSMSPYNEQFF
TRBV21-1	.	.	TRBJ1-5	TGTGCCAGCAGCAAAGTAAGGACAGGGGAGAATCAGCCCCAGCATTTT	CASSKVRTGENQPQHF
TRBV7-3	once	.	TRBJ2-2	TGTGCCAGCAGAAAAGAGGCGGGTTCGAACACCGGGGAGCTGTTTTTT	CASRKEAGSNTGELFF
TRBV19	.	.	TRBJ1-5	TGTGCCACTAGAGGGAGTACTGGCAATCAGCCCCAGCATTTT	CATRGSTGNQPQHF
TRBV25-1	.	.	TRBJ2-3	TGTGCCAGCAGATTTAGCCGGGGAACGCAGTATTTT	CASRFSRGTQYF
TRBV12-5	.	TRBD2	TRBJ2-1	TGTGCTAGTGGTACGGGCGGGGGGATTGGGTACAATGAGCAGTTCTTC	CASGTGGGIGYNEQFF
TRBV7-9	.	.	TRBJ1-3	TGTGCCAGCAGCTTGAGTGGCGGGATCTCTGGAAACACCATATATTTT	CASSLSGGISGNTIYF